The 22 T cell receptor beta chains listed next were all sequenced from one sample in a study of blood T cell repertoires in COVID-19. Generated by immunoSEQ multiplex PCR, the TCRdb table keeps only in-frame clones and is missing some. This sample carries about 230,000 clones, over 80% of them seen once, and the ten largest clones take around 2.6%. The sequencing input was peripheral blood. These TCRs come from a woman aged 70-85 years with active or convalescent COVID-19.

The chain joins TRBV28 to TRBJ1-1, with a possible D match to TRBD1 (5 bases). Trimming cost V 6 bases and J 4 bases, with 18 bases left between them. The CDR3 covers 15 residues. Looked up from germline, CDR1 is MDHEN and CDR2 is SYDVKM. This chain's CDR3 is CASSRPRIGGTEAFF. DNA for the CDR3: TGTGCCAGCAGCCGACCCCGGATCGGGGGCACTGAAGCTTTCTTT.

Only a few counts were recorded for this clone. V and J are TRBV18 and TRBJ1-1, with 9 nucleotides matching TRBD1. The V gene's germline CDR1 is KGHSH and CDR2 LQKENI. The junction had 12 bases not matched to a gene; V was cut back by 4 bases and J by 3 bases. This CDR3 has 17 amino acids. As DNA, the CDR3 is TGTGCCAGCTCACAAAACACACCGGGACAGGGCGACACTGAAGCTTTCTTT. Protein sequence: CASSQNTPGQGDTEAFF. The entire variable domain, with the rest obtained from reference TRBV18 and TRBJ1-1, is as follows: NAGVMQNPRHLVRRRGQEARLRCSPMKGHSHVYWYRQLPEEGLKFMVYLQKENIIDESGMPKERFSAEFPKEGPSILRIQQVVRGDSAAYFCASSQNTPGQGDTEAFFGQGTRLTVV.

The chain joins TRBV18 to TRBJ2-7; D unresolved. The germline V gene encodes CDR1 KGHSH and CDR2 LQKENI. Trimming stripped 2 bases from V and 4 bases from J, with 12 bases between. The CDR3 is 14 amino acids. In nucleotides, the CDR3 is TGTGCCAGCTCACCAGGGCCTAATTCGTACGAGCAGTACTTC. Its protein product is CASSPGPNSYEQYF.

V gene TRBV12-3 or TRBV12-4 combines with J gene TRBJ1-2; D ambiguous. This CDR3 comprises 13 residues. With 5 bases removed from V and 3 bases from J, the gap between germline ends came to 10 bases. CDR3 in DNA: TGTGCCAGCAGTCCTACGGGGTACTATGGCTACACCTTC. This translates into CASSPTGYYGYTF.

This clone is a singleton in its sample. The CDR3: CASSEFQYGYTF. The CDR3 DNA reads TGTGCCAGCAGTGAATTCCAGTATGGCTACACCTTC. The chain carries TRBV2 and TRBJ1-2; D is ambiguous. The V gene's germline CDR1 is SNHLY and CDR2 FYNNEI. Trimming removed 2 bases from V and 5 bases from J, with 6 bases in between. CDR3 size: 12 residues.

This clone was found once. The chain couples TRBV6-2 or TRBV6-3 to TRBJ2-1, with TRBD2 as a possible D gene (7 bases). Trimming shortened V by 1 base and J by 4 bases, and 11 bases separated the two germline ends. Germline values: CDR1 MNHEY, CDR2 SVGEGT. There are 15 residues in the CDR3. The CDR3 coding sequence is TGTGCCAGCAGTTACTTGGGGGGGCAATACAATGAGCAGTTCTTC. Translating gives CASSYLGGQYNEQFF.

The chain couples TRBV7-2 to TRBJ1-4, with 10 bases matching TRBD1. Germline V gene lookup returns CDR1 SGHTA and CDR2 FQGNSA. With V trimmed by 6 bases and J by 6 bases, 4 bases remained unmatched. The CDR3 is made up of 14 amino acids. Written as DNA, the CDR3 is TGTGCCAGCAGGACCGGGACAGGGGATGAAAAACTGTTTTTT. Translating it yields CASRTGTGDEKLFF.

The chain carries TRBV29-1 and TRBJ2-5; 9 bases map to TRBD1. V lost 6 bases, J lost 4 bases, and 9 bases stayed unmatched. The germline CDR1 and CDR2 sequences are SQVTM and ANQGSEA. CDR3 length: 14 amino acids. The CDR3 DNA reads TGCAGCGTCGGGTGGGACAGGGTTGGAGAGACCCAGTACTTC. This encodes CSVGWDRVGETQYF. Based on the CDR3 plus reference TRBV29-1 and TRBJ2-5, the full variable domain is SAVISQKPSRDICQRGTSLTIQCQVDSQVTMMFWYRQQPGQSLTLIATANQGSEATYESGFVIDKFPISRPNLTFSTLTVSNMSPEDSSIYLCSVGWDRVGETQYFGPGTRLLVL.

The rearrangement uses TRBV2 and TRBJ2-3, with D possibly matching TRBD2 (5 bases). CDR1 is SNHLY, CDR2 FYNNEI, per germline. The CDR3 has 15 residues. The V end was cut by 4 bases, the J end by 2 bases, with 13 bases between. The CDR3 region is CASSGRAADTDTQYF. CDR3 bases: TGTGCCAGCAGTGGGCGGGCAGCTGACACAGATACGCAGTATTTT.

V usage is TRBV4-3 and J usage is TRBJ1-3; possible D gene TRBD1, 5 bases. The germline gives CDR1 LGHNA, CDR2 YSLEER. Trimming shortened V by 0 bases and J by 1 base, and 10 bases separated the two germline ends. The CDR3 sequence is 16 residues long. As DNA, the CDR3 is TGCGCCAGCAGCCAAGAAGGGGCAGGATCTGGAAACACCATATATTTT. It yields the protein CASSQEGAGSGNTIYF.

V and J are TRBV7-9 and TRBJ1-1; a possible D gene is TRBD1 (5 bases). The germline gives CDR1 SEHNR, CDR2 FQNEAQ (reference sequence). Trimming stripped 1 base from V and 4 bases from J, with 10 bases between. This CDR3 has 14 amino acids. CDR3: CASSLGQGSTEAFF. CDR3 nucleotides: TGTGCCAGCAGCTTAGGGCAGGGCAGCACTGAAGCTTTCTTT.

The rearrangement joins TRBV19 to TRBJ2-2, with TRBD1 matching 7 bases. The J segment lost 7 bases and the V segment lost 5 bases, leaving 7 bases of the junction unmatched. The germline V gene has CDR1 LNHDA and CDR2 SQIVND (reference sequence). The CDR3 is 14 residues long. CDR3 sequence: CASSRNRGVGELFF. The CDR3 nucleotides read TGTGCCAGTAGTCGAAACAGGGGCGTCGGGGAGCTGTTTTTT.

The sample holds one count of this clone. This chain links TRBV5-6 with TRBJ1-2; D may be TRBD1 (5 bases). V shed 1 base and J shed 5 bases, with 15 bases lying between them. The length of the CDR3 is 15 residues. Germline V gene lookup returns CDR1 SGHDT and CDR2 YYEEEE. In DNA, the CDR3 is TGTGCCAGCAGCTTGTTGGGCAGGGACTATTATGGCTACACCTTC. Protein: CASSLLGRDYYGYTF.

This chain connects TRBV7-8 to TRBJ1-5; D is unclear. The V and J ends lost 4 bases and 7 bases respectively, with 11 bases between them. The CDR3 extends over 13 amino acids. Germline assignment: CDR1 SGHVS and CDR2 FQNEAQ. CDR3 sequence (DNA): TGTGCCAGCAGCTCCGGTTATGTGCAGCCCCAGCATTTT. Its protein product is CASSSGYVQPQHF.

This clone occurred a few times. The gene calls are TRBV5-4 and TRBJ1-6, with 7 bases lining up with TRBD1. This CDR3 has 13 amino acids. Germline values: CDR1 SGHNT, CDR2 YYREEE (reference sequence). The ends lost 3 bases at V and 18 bases at J; junction bases unmatched: 12. In DNA form, the CDR3 reads TGTGCCAGCAGCTACGACTCTGACAGGGCCCCCCACTTT. This encodes CASSYDSDRAPHF.

This clone was counted between two and nine times. The genes are TRBV5-1 and TRBJ1-2, with D possibly TRBD1 on 5 matching bases. Trimming removed 0 bases at V and 13 bases at J, with 13 bases between. The length of the CDR3 is 12 residues. The germline V gene has CDR1 SGHRS and CDR2 YFSETQ. This CDR3 reads CASSLDAQVVTF. In DNA, the CDR3 is TGCGCCAGCAGCTTGGATGCACAGGTGGTCACCTTC.

The rearrangement uses TRBV7-2 and TRBJ2-6; 8 bases match TRBD1. Trimming cost V 7 bases and J 1 base; bases outside gene matches: 12. Looked up from germline, CDR1 is SGHTA and CDR2 is FQGNSA. This CDR3 has 18 residues. The CDR3 DNA reads as TGTGCCAGCACCTTGCGGGACAGGTACTTTTCTGGGGCCAACGTCCTGACTTTC. This gives the protein CASTLRDRYFSGANVLTF.

The V gene is TRBV29-1, the J gene TRBJ2-7; maybe TRBD1 (6 bases). With 4 bases removed from V and 4 bases from J, the gap between germline ends came to 14 bases. Germline loops: CDR1 SQVTM, CDR2 ANQGSEA. CDR3 length: 13 amino acids. The CDR3 DNA reads TGCAGCGTTGTAAGGGCAGGGACATACGAGCAGTACTTC. This translates into CSVVRAGTYEQYF.

V and J are TRBV10-3 and TRBJ1-1; 10 bases match TRBD1. The length of the CDR3 is 16 residues. Germline CDR1 reads ENHRY; CDR2 reads SYGVKD. The ends lost 6 bases at V and 2 bases at J; junction bases unmatched: 9. The CDR3 bases are TGTGCCATCAGCCCGGGACAGGGGTCCACTAACACTGAAGCTTTCTTT. It codes for CAISPGQGSTNTEAFF.

The chain uses TRBV5-1 and TRBJ2-7, with D perhaps matching TRBD2 (6 bases). V dropped 0 bases and J dropped 7 bases, with 20 bases sitting between them. This CDR3 comprises 16 residues. From germline, CDR1 is SGHRS and CDR2 YFSETQ. CDR3 residues: CASSLAGGGPFTEQYF. CDR3 sequence (DNA): TGCGCCAGCAGCTTGGCCGGGGGAGGACCCTTTACGGAGCAGTACTTC.

This rearrangement joins TRBV6-5 to TRBJ1-3, with TRBD1 matching 8 bases. The CDR3 runs 13 residues. The V gene end was trimmed by 7 bases and the J gene end by 10 bases; junction bases not matched to a gene: 9. Germline CDR1 is MNHEY and CDR2 is SVGAGI. The CDR3 bases are TGTGCCAGCATCACAGGGGGGCCCAGGACCATATATTTT. Its protein is CASITGGPRTIYF.

The gene calls are TRBV6-5 and TRBJ2-1; 7 bases line up with TRBD1. The germline gives CDR1 MNHEY, CDR2 SVGAGI. This CDR3 comprises 13 residues. Trimming cost V 2 bases and J 11 bases; bases outside gene matches: 6. The CDR3 sequence is CASSYEVTGQQFF. The CDR3 DNA follows: TGTGCCAGCAGTTACGAGGTGACAGGGCAGCAGTTCTTC.